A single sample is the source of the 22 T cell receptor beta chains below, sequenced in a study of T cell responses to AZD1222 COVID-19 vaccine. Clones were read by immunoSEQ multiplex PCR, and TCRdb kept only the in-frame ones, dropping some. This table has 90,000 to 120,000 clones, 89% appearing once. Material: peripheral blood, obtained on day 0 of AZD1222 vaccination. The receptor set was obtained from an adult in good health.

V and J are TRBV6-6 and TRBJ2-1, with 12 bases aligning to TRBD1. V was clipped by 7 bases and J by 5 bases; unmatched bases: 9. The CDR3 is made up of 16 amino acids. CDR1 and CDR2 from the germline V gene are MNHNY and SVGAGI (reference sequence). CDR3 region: CASTPRGQGAHNEQFF. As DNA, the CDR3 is TGTGCCAGCACCCCCCGGGGACAGGGGGCCCACAATGAGCAGTTCTTC.

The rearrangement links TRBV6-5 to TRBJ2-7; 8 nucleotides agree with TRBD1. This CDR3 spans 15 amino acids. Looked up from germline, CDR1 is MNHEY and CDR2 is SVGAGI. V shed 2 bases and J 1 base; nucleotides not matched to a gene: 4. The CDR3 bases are TGTGCCAGCAGTTACAGCGGACAGGGTTCCTACGAGCAGTACTTC. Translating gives CASSYSGQGSYEQYF.

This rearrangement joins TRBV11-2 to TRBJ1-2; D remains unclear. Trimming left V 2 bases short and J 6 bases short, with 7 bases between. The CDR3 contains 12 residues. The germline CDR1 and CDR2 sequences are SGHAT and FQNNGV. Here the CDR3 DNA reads TGTGCCAGCAGCTTATCTGGGGATGGCTACACCTTC. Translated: CASSLSGDGYTF.

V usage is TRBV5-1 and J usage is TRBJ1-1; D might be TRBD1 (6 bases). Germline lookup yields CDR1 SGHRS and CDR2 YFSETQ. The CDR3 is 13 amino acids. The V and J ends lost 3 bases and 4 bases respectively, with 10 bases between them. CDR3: CASSSQGFTEAFF. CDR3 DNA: TGCGCCAGCAGCTCCCAGGGGTTCACTGAAGCTTTCTTT.

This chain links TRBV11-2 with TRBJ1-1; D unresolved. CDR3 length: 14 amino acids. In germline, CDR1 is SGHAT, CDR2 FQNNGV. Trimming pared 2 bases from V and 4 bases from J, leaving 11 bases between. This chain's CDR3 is CASSLRLTTTEAFF. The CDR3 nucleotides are TGTGCCAGCAGCTTACGGCTAACCACCACTGAAGCTTTCTTT. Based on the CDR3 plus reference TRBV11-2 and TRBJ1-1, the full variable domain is EAGVAQSPRYKIIEKRQSVAFWCNPISGHATLYWYQQILGQGPKLLIQFQNNGVVDDSQLPKDRFSAERLKGVDSTLKIQPAKLEDSAVYLCASSLRLTTTEAFFGQGTRLTVV.

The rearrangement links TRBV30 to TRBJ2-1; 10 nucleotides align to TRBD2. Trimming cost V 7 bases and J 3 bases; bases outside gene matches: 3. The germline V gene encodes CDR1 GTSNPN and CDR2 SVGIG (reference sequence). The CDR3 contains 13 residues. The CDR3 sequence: CASGLAVYNEQFF. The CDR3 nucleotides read TGTGCCTCCGGACTAGCGGTCTACAATGAGCAGTTCTTC.

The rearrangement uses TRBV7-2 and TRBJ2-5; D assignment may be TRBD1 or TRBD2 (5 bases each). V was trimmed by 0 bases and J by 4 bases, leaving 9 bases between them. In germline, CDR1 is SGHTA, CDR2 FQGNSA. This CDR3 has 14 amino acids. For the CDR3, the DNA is TGTGCCAGCAGCTTAGCGGGACGCGGAGAGACCCAGTACTTC. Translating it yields CASSLAGRGETQYF.

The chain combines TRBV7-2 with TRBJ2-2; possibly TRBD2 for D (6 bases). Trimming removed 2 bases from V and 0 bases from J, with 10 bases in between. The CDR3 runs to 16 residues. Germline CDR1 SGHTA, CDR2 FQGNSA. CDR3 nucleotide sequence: TGTGCCAGCAGCTTATCCTCGGGAGCGAACACCGGGGAGCTGTTTTTT. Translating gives CASSLSSGANTGELFF.

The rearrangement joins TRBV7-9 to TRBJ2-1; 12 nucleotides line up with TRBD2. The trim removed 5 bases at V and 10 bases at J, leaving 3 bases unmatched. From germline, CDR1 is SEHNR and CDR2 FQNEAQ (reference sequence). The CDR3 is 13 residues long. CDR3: CASSPGTSGEQFF. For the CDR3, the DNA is TGTGCCAGCAGCCCTGGGACTAGCGGGGAGCAGTTCTTC.

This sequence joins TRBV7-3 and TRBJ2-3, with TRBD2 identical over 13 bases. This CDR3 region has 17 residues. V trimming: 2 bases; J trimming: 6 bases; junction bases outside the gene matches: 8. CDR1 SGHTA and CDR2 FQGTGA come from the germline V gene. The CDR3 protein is CASSLEGLAGARDTQYF. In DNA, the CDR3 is TGTGCCAGCAGCTTAGAAGGACTAGCGGGAGCGAGGGATACGCAGTATTTT.

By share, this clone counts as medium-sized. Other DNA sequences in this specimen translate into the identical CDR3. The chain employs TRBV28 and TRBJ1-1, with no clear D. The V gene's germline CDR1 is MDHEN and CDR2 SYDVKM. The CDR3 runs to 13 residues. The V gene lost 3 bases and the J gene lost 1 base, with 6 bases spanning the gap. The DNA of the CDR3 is TGTGCCAGCAGTTTCAGCAGGAACACTGAAGCTTTCTTT. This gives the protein CASSFSRNTEAFF.

CDR3 nucleotides: TGCGCCAGCAGCCCCAGGGCGGGGTACCAAGAGACCCAGTACTTC. Protein: CASSPRAGYQETQYF. The chain carries TRBV4-3 and TRBJ2-5; the D gene is possibly TRBD2 (6 bases). Germline-derived CDR1 and CDR2 are LGHNA and YSLEER. The V end lost 4 bases, the J end lost 0 bases, and 12 bases lay between the germline ends. The CDR3 is made up of 15 amino acids.

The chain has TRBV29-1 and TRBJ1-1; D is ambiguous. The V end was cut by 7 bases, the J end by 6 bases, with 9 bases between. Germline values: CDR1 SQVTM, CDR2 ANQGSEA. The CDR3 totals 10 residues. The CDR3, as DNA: TGCAGCGCCCTGTCCCCTGAAGCTTTCTTT. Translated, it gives CSALSPEAFF.

CDR3 DNA: TGTGCCAGCAGTTTATGGGACGCAGATTCACCCCTCCACTTT. This encodes CASSLWDADSPLHF. The J gene is TRBJ1-6, the V gene TRBV27, with a possible D match to TRBD1 (5 bases). V was trimmed by 1 base and J by 8 bases, leaving 9 bases between them. CDR3 size: 14 residues. Germline V gives CDR1 MNHEY, CDR2 SMNVEV (reference sequence).

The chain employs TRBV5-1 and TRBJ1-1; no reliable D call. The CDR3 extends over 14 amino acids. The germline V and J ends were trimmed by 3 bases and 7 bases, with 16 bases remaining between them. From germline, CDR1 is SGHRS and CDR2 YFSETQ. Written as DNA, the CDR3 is TGCGCCAGCAGCTACGTCGGGTCCAGCAATGAAGCTTTCTTT. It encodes CASSYVGSSNEAFF.

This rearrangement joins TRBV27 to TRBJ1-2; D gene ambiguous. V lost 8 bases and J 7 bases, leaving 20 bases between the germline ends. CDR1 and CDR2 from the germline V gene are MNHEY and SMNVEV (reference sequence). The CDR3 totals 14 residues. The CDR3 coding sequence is TGTGCCAGCGGTAACCGAGGCGCGAAATTTGGCTACACCTTC. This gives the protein CASGNRGAKFGYTF.

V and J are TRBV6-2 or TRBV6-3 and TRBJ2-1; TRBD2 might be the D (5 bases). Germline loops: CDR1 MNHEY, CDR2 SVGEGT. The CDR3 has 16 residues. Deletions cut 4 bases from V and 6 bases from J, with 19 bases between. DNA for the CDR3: TGTGCCAGCAGTTCTCCTAACCCGGACTCAGTCAATGAGCAGTTCTTC. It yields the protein CASSSPNPDSVNEQFF.

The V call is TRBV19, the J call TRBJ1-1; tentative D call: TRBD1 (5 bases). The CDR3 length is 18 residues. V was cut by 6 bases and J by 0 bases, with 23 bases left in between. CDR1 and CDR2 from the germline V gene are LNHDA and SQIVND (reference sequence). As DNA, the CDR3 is TGTGCCAGTAGCCCCCCAAACACGGGGGTTTCCATGAACACTGAAGCTTTCTTT. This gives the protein CASSPPNTGVSMNTEAFF.

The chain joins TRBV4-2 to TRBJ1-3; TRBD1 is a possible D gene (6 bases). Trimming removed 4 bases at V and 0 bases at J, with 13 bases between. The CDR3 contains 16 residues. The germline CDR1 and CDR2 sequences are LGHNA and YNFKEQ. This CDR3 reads CASSLAQDSSGNTIYF. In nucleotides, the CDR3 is TGTGCCAGCAGCCTAGCTCAGGACAGCTCTGGAAACACCATATATTTT.

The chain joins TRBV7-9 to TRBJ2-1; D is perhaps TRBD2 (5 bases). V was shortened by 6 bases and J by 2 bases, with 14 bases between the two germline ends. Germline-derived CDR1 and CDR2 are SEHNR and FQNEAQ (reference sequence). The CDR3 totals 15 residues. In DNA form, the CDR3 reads TGTGCCAGCAGGGCCGGGGTGGGCCCCTACAATGAGCAGTTCTTC. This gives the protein CASRAGVGPYNEQFF.

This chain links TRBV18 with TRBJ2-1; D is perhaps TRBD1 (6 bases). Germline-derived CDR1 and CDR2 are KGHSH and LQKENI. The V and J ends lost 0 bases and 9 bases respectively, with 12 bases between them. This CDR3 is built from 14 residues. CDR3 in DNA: TGTGCCAGCTCACCACCGGACAGCGTAGGTGAGCAGTTCTTC. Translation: CASSPPDSVGEQFF.

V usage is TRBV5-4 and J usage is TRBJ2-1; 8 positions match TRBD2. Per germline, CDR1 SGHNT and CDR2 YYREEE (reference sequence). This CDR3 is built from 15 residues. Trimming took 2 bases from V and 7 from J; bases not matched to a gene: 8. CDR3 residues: CASSFGTRVWNEQFF. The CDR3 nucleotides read TGTGCCAGCAGCTTCGGGACTAGGGTTTGGAATGAGCAGTTCTTC.